These 13 T cell receptor beta chains were all obtained from the same sample, sequenced in a study of beta chain features in type 1 diabetes. Whole-study results and caveats: Patients with Type 1 diabetes showed moderately but significantly shorter TCRB CDR3s in all four CD4+ subsets.

No antigen has been identified for these receptors. The sequenced template was cDNA made from the entire isolated RNA. Data came from immunoSEQ multiplex PCR; TCRdb stores just in-frame clones and leaves some out. The sample shows under 850,000 clones, 13% of them seen only once. Sequences were obtained from naive CD4+ T cells from blood. The receptor source for this set is a man aged 18 to 30 with type 1 diabetes.

The CDR3 loop is CAISESGEQPQHF. CDR3 DNA: TGTGCCATCAGTGAGTCAGGGGAGCAGCCCCAGCATTTT. The rearrangement joins TRBV10-3 to TRBJ1-5; D is perhaps TRBD1 (5 bases). This CDR3 has 13 residues. CDR1 is ENHRY, CDR2 SYGVKD, per germline. V was shortened by 0 bases and J by 7 bases, with 7 bases between the two germline ends.

This chain links TRBV7-9 with TRBJ2-7; 7 nucleotides line up with TRBD2. Losses at the gene ends were 6 bases for V and 6 bases for J; bases not matched to a gene: 2. The CDR3 contains 11 residues. From germline, CDR1 is SEHNR and CDR2 FQNEAQ (reference sequence). The CDR3 sequence: CASRGGGEQYF. The CDR3 DNA reads TGTGCCAGCAGGGGCGGGGGCGAGCAGTACTTC.

This chain links TRBV25-1 with TRBJ1-1; 8 nucleotides match TRBD1. The germline CDR1 and CDR2 sequences are MGHDK and SYGVNS. The CDR3 has 13 amino acids. With 4 bases clipped from V and 5 bases from J, the junction kept 3 bases outside the gene matches. This CDR3 is CASSANRGTEAFF. In nucleotides, the CDR3 is TGTGCCAGCAGTGCCAACAGGGGGACTGAAGCTTTCTTT.

This clone occurred a few times. J is TRBJ2-3 and V is TRBV5-4; D may correspond to TRBD1 or TRBD2 (6 bases each). Germline CDR1 is SGHNT and CDR2 is YYREEE (reference sequence). Trimming stripped 0 bases from V and 4 bases from J, with 15 bases between. This CDR3 has 16 amino acids. Written as DNA, the CDR3 is TGTGCCAGCAGCTTGGGGGGACAACCGGGGGCAGATACGCAGTATTTT. As protein: CASSLGGQPGADTQYF.

The CDR3 DNA reads as TGTGCCAGCAGCGTCGGGGGGACGATAGAGACCCAGTACTTC. It is translated as CASSVGGTIETQYF. This chain connects TRBV5-4 to TRBJ2-5; 7 bases match TRBD2. The CDR3 loop spans 14 amino acids. The junction had 7 bases not matched to a gene; V was cut back by 4 bases and J by 4 bases. The germline gives CDR1 SGHNT, CDR2 YYREEE (reference sequence).

This clone was seen more than once but under ten times. This sequence joins TRBV5-1 and TRBJ1-4, with D maybe TRBD1 (5 bases). This CDR3 spans 12 amino acids. The V gene lost 5 bases and the J gene lost 13 bases, with 15 bases spanning the gap. CDR1 and CDR2 (germline): SGHRS, YFSETQ. For the CDR3, the DNA is TGCGCCAGCAGATCGGAAACAGGAGGACTGTTTTTT. Translation gives CASRSETGGLFF.

This clone was detected only a few times. The chain joins TRBV10-2 to TRBJ1-2; possibly TRBD1 for D (6 bases). Per germline, CDR1 WSHSY and CDR2 SAAADI. There are 12 residues in the CDR3. The V end lost 4 bases, the J end lost 4 bases, and 7 bases lay between the germline ends. The DNA of the CDR3 is TGCGCCAGCAGTGCACAGGGCTATGGCTACACCTTC. Its protein is CASSAQGYGYTF.

This clone was seen more than once but under ten times. The chain combines TRBV7-9 with TRBJ2-4; D is perhaps TRBD1 (5 bases). Germline V gene data show CDR1 as SEHNR and CDR2 as FQNEAQ (reference sequence). V was pared by 5 bases and J by 0 bases, with 8 bases between. This CDR3 is 14 amino acids long. CDR3 residues: CASSAGLAKNIQYF. The CDR3 DNA reads TGTGCCAGCAGCGCAGGGTTAGCCAAAAACATTCAGTACTTC.

The rearrangement links TRBV6-5 to TRBJ2-6; D not certain. This CDR3 comprises 15 residues. V lost 3 bases to trimming and J lost 2 bases, with 8 bases between them. Germline V gene data show CDR1 as MNHEY and CDR2 as SVGAGI. CDR3: CASSYLGTGANVLTF. For the CDR3, the DNA is TGTGCCAGCAGTTATCTGGGAACTGGGGCCAACGTCCTGACTTTC.

The genes are TRBV6-6 and TRBJ2-1; 8 bases are shared with TRBD2. Germline CDR1 is MNHNY and CDR2 is SVGAGI (reference sequence). CDR3 length: 15 amino acids. V was clipped by 0 bases and J by 5 bases; unmatched bases: 3. The CDR3: CASSYSGGGNNEQFF. The CDR3, as DNA: TGTGCCAGCAGTTACTCCGGCGGGGGGAACAATGAGCAGTTCTTC.

There are a few counts of this clone. The genes are TRBV21-1 and TRBJ2-7; the table gives TRBD2 as D, unverified against the DNA. TRBV21-1 is marked as a pseudogene. The length of the CDR3 is 12 residues. CDR3 nucleotide sequence: TGTGCCAGCAGCAAAGCGCGCTACGAGCAGTACTTC. Protein product: CASSKARYEQYF.

This clone appeared a few times. V gene TRBV4-1 combines with J gene TRBJ1-5, with D hard to call. Germline CDR1 reads MGHRA; CDR2 reads YSYEKL. The CDR3 totals 16 residues. V was clipped by 1 base and J by 0 bases, with 10 bases between them. This chain's CDR3 is CASSQGKGYSNQPQHF. The DNA of the CDR3 is TGCGCCAGCAGCCAAGGGAAGGGCTATAGCAATCAGCCCCAGCATTTT.

This clone was seen only a few times. The chain employs TRBV29-1 and TRBJ2-3; D is possibly TRBD2 (5 bases). The germline CDR1 and CDR2 sequences are SQVTM and ANQGSEA. The CDR3 extends over 14 amino acids. Trimming took off 4 bases at V and 2 bases at J, with 13 bases between the two ends. The CDR3 spells CSVVGTGFTDTQYF. CDR3 nucleotides: TGCAGCGTTGTCGGAACGGGATTCACAGATACGCAGTATTTT.